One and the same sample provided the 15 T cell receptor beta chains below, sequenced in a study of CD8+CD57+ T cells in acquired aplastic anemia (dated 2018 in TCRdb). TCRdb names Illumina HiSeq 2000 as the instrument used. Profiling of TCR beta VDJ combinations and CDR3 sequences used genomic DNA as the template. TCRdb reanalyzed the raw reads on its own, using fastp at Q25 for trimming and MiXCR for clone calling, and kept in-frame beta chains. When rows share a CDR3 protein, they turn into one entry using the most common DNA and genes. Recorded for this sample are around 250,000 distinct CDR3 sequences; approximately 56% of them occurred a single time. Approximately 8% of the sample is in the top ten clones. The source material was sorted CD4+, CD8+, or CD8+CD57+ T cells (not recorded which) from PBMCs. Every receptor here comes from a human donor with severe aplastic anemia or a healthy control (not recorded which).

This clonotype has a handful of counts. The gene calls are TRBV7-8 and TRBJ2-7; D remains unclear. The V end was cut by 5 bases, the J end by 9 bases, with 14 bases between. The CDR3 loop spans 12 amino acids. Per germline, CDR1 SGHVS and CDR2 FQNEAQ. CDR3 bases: TGTGCCAGCAGCCTAAATACGGCGTCGCAGTACTTC. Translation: CASSLNTASQYF.

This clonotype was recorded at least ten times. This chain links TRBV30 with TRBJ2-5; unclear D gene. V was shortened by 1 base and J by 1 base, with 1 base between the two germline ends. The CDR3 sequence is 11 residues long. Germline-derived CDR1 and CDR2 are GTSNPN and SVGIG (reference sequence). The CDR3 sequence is CAWSGQETQYF. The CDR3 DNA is TGTGCCTGGAGTGGCCAAGAGACCCAGTACTTC. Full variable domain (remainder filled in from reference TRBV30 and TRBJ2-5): SQTIHQWPATLVQPVGSPLSLECTVEGTSNPNLYWYRQAAGRGLQLLFYSVGIGQISSEVPQNLSASRPQDRQFILSSKKLLLSDSGFYLCAWSGQETQYFGPGTRLLVL.

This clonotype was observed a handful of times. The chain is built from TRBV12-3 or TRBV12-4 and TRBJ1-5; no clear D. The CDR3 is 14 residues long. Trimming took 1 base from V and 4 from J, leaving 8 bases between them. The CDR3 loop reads CASSLEAGNQPQHF. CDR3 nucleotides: TGTGCCAGCAGTTTAGAAGCGGGGAATCAGCCCCAGCATTTT.

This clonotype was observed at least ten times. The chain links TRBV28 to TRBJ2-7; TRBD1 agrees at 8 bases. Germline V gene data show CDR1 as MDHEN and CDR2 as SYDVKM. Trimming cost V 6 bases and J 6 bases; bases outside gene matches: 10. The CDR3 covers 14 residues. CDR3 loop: CASRAGTGPREQYF. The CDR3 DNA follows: TGTGCCAGCAGGGCCGGGACAGGTCCTCGCGAGCAGTACTTC.

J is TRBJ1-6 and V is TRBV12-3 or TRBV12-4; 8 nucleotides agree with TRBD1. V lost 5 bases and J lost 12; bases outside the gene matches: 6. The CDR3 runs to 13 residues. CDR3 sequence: CASSLDRAGPLHF. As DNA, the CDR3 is TGTGCCAGCAGTCTGGACAGGGCAGGACCCCTCCACTTT.

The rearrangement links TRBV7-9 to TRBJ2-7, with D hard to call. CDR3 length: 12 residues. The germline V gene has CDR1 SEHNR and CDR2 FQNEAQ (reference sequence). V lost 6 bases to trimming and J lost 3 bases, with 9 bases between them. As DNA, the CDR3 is TGTGCCAGCAGTGATTCAGGCTACGAGCAGTACTTC. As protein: CASSDSGYEQYF.

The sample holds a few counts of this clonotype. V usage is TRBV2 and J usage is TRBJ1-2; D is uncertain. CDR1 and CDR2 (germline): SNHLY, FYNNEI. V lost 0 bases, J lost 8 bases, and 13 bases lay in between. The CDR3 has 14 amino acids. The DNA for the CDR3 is TGTGCCAGCAGTGAAGCGCTTCAGAGGGAAGGCTACACCTTC. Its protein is CASSEALQREGYTF.

CDR3 region: CSARVGLAGSYEQYF. In DNA form, the CDR3 reads TGCAGTGCTAGAGTTGGACTAGCGGGGTCCTACGAGCAGTACTTC. The chain links TRBV20-1 to TRBJ2-7; 12 bases agree with TRBD2. Trimming at V came to 1 base and at J to 1 base, leaving 2 bases not matched to a gene. The CDR3 loop spans 15 amino acids. CDR1 and CDR2 (germline): DFQATT, SNEGSKA (reference sequence).

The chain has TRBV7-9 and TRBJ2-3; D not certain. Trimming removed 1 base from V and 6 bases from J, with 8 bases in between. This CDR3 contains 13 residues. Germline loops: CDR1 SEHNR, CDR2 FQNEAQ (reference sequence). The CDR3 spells CASSLVISDTQYF. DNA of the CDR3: TGTGCCAGCAGCTTAGTGATATCCGATACGCAGTATTTT.

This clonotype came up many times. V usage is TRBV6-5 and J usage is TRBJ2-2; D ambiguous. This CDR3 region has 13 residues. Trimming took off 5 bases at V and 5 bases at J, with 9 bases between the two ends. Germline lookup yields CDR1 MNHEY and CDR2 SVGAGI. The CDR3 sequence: CASSPRITGELFF. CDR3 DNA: TGTGCCAGCAGTCCCCGGATAACCGGGGAGCTGTTTTTT.

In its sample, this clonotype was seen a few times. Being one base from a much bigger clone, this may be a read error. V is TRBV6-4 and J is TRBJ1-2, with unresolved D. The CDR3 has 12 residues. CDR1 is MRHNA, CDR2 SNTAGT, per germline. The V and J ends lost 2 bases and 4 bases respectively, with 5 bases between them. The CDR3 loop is CASSDGSYGYTF. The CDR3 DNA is TGTGCCAGCAGTGACGGCTCCTATGGCTACACCTTC.

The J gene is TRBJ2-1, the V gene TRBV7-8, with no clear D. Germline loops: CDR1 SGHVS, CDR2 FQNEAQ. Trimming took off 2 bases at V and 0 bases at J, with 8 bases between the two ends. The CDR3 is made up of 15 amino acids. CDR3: CASSLRVSSYNEQFF. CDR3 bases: TGTGCCAGCAGCTTAAGGGTGAGCTCCTACAATGAGCAGTTCTTC.

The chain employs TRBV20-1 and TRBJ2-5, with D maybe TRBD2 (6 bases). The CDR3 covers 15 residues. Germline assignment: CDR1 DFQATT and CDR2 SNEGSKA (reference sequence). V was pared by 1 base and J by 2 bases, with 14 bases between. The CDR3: CSARAPGLRQETQYF. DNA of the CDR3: TGCAGTGCTAGAGCTCCGGGACTCCGACAAGAGACCCAGTACTTC.

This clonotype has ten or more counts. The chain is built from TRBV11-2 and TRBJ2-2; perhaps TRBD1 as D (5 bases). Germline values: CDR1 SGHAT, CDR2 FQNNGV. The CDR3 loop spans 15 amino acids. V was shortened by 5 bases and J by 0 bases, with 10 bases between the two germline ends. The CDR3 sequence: CASSLGPTNTGELFF. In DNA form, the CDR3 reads TGTGCCAGCAGCCTGGGGCCCACGAACACCGGGGAGCTGTTTTTT.

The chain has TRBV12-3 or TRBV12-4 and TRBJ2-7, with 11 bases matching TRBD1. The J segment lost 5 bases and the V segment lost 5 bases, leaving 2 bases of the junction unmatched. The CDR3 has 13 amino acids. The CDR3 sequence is CASSRTGGDEQYF. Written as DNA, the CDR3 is TGTGCCAGCAGTAGGACAGGGGGCGACGAGCAGTACTTC.